Listed here are 9 T cell receptor beta chains from one sample, sequenced in a study of blood T cell repertoires in COVID-19 (dated by TCRdb to the early 2020s). The protocol used for the library was the immunoSEQ multiplex PCR assay. The source is immuneACCESS, and TCRdb retained only in-frame sequences with V and J called. Part of the clones is not carried over; for the studies checked, unresolved V genes explain less than half of this, and the remainder is unexplained. The table for this sample lists 150,000 to 200,000 clones; approximately 73% of them were counted only once. The ten most abundant clones make up around a sixth of the sample. Source material: PBMCs or T cells enriched from blood (not recorded which). Receptors originate from a woman aged 45-65 years with acute COVID-19.

This chain joins TRBV7-2 and TRBJ1-2; D might be TRBD1 (5 bases). The CDR3 covers 15 residues. V dropped 3 bases and J dropped 2 bases, with 13 bases sitting between them. Germline V CDR1 and CDR2: SGHTA, FQGNSA. CDR3 loop: CASSFTSTANYGYTF. The DNA for the CDR3 is TGTGCCAGCAGCTTTACCTCGACAGCAAACTATGGCTACACCTTC.

The rearrangement links TRBV6-5 to TRBJ2-5, with no clear D. Germline lookup yields CDR1 MNHEY and CDR2 SVGAGI. Deletions cut 4 bases from V and 4 bases from J, with 4 bases between. The CDR3 is 11 residues long. The CDR3 region is CASSSLETQYF. Here the CDR3 DNA reads TGTGCCAGCAGTTCCCTAGAGACCCAGTACTTC.

V and J are TRBV11-2 and TRBJ2-5; possible D gene TRBD2, 6 bases. CDR1 is SGHAT, CDR2 FQNNGV, per germline. V was trimmed by 2 bases and J by 4 bases, leaving 17 bases between them. This CDR3 is 16 amino acids long. DNA for the CDR3: TGTGCCAGCAGCTTAAATAGCGGCGATACTAGAGAGACCCAGTACTTC. Translated, it gives CASSLNSGDTRETQYF.

The rearrangement uses TRBV19 and TRBJ1-1; TRBD1 might be the D (6 bases). V was pared by 3 bases and J by 4 bases, with 15 bases between. The CDR3 totals 15 residues. Germline values: CDR1 LNHDA, CDR2 SQIVND (reference sequence). CDR3 in amino acids: CASSIGTRAGTEAFF. In nucleotides, the CDR3 is TGTGCCAGTAGTATTGGGACACGCGCGGGCACTGAAGCTTTCTTT.

V and J are TRBV5-1 and TRBJ2-3; D may be TRBD2 (6 bases). Trimming stripped 0 bases from V and 2 bases from J, with 10 bases between. From germline, CDR1 is SGHRS and CDR2 YFSETQ. The CDR3 is 15 residues long. The CDR3 region is CASSLGLATTDTQYF. The CDR3 DNA reads TGCGCCAGCAGCTTGGGGCTAGCGACCACAGATACGCAGTATTTT.

V usage is TRBV29-1 and J usage is TRBJ2-1; 12 bases fit TRBD1. The ends lost 6 bases at V and 6 bases at J; junction bases unmatched: 9. CDR3 length equals 15 residues. The germline V gene has CDR1 SQVTM and CDR2 ANQGSEA. CDR3 nucleotide sequence: TGCAGCGTAGAGGATCCGGGACAGGGGGCCAATGAGCAGTTCTTC. Protein sequence: CSVEDPGQGANEQFF.

The chain carries TRBV19 and TRBJ2-2, with D unresolved. In germline, CDR1 is LNHDA, CDR2 SQIVND (reference sequence). V was clipped by 9 bases and J by 1 base, with 9 bases between them. The CDR3 has 13 residues. The CDR3: CASALRNTGELFF. The CDR3 bases are TGTGCCAGCGCACTTAGGAACACCGGGGAGCTGTTTTTT. Filled out from reference TRBV19 and TRBJ2-2, the complete variable domain reads DGGITQSPKYLFRKEGQNVTLSCEQNLNHDAMYWYRQDPGQGLRLIYYSQIVNDFQKGDIAEGYSVSREKKESFPLTVTSAQKNPTAFYLCASALRNTGELFFGEGSRLTVL.

V usage is TRBV19 and J usage is TRBJ1-1; 7 bases match TRBD1. CDR3 length: 14 residues. The germline V gene encodes CDR1 LNHDA and CDR2 SQIVND (reference sequence). The J segment lost 1 base and the V segment lost 6 bases, leaving 5 bases of the junction unmatched. The CDR3 region has the DNA TGTGCCAGTAGCCCCGACAGGGAGAACACTGAAGCTTTCTTT. Translating gives CASSPDRENTEAFF.

The rearrangement links TRBV19 to TRBJ1-1; possible D gene TRBD1, 5 bases. This CDR3 has 14 amino acids. Trimming left V 7 bases short and J 1 base short, with 13 bases between. Per germline, CDR1 LNHDA and CDR2 SQIVND (reference sequence). The CDR3 nucleotides read TGTGCCAGTACCCTGGGGCACCAGAACACTGAAGCTTTCTTT. Amino acid sequence: CASTLGHQNTEAFF.